This T cell receptor beta chain was retrieved from a study of cytomegalovirus exposure and HLA in healthy donors. Study overall: Early released data comprised 75 million to 100 million unique TCRs from HLA-typed donors.

Primers: 60 Vbeta forward and 13 Jbeta reverse. Here immunoSEQ multiplex PCR was the method, and the copy in TCRdb shows in-frame clones only, minus some. The table includes about 120,000 clones, roughly 75% detected once. Germline CDR1 SGHVS, CDR2 FQNEAQ. CDR3 length equals 18 residues. V was clipped by 2 bases and J by 3 bases, with 23 bases between them. The specimen was PBMCs. The gene calls are TRBV7-8 and TRBJ2-7; D might be TRBD1 (6 bases). The clonotype comes from a woman aged 45-65 years in good health and CMV-seronegative. The CDR3 DNA follows: TGTGCCAGCAGCTTAACTCACCTCGGACAGTTGAGAAACTACGAGCAGTACTTC. Amino acid sequence: CASSLTHLGQLRNYEQYF.